This T cell receptor (beta chain) stems from a study of radiotherapy plus CTLA-4 blockade in lung cancer. To note about this clone: Its matching antigen is unknown.

This CDR3 region has 14 residues. Notes on the study in general: Blood saw expansion of tumor-derived TCR clones after radiotherapy plus ipilimumab.

Assay: immunoSEQ multiplex PCR; the TCRdb copy retains only in-frame clones and omits some. The data show 55,000 to 80,000 clones, about nine tenths seen once. The TCR sequence derives from a human donor with non-small cell lung cancer that progressed on radiotherapy plus ipilimumab. The specimen comprised peripheral blood, sampled from a patient treated with radiotherapy plus ipilimumab. The rearrangement links TRBV1 to TRBJ2-3; the table's D call of TRBD2 was not tested on the DNA. TRBV1 is flagged as a pseudogene. CDR3 protein: CTSGLTSCTDTQYF. The CDR3 DNA reads as TGCACCAGTGGACTTACCTCATGCACAGATACGCAGTATTTT.